The T cell receptor (beta chain) described here comes from a study of identical twins (dated by TCRdb to between 2015 and 2016). Describing the broader study: TCR alpha and beta repertoires from monozygotic twins, unrelated adults of various ages and cord blood were deep-sequenced to test whether fetal clonotypes persist. To rule out contamination, the twin experiments were replicated at different times with different library preparation protocols.

Library construction relied on 5' RACE. Data came from an Illumina HiSeq 2000. A universal primer binding site was added through template switching, and the final cDNA carried a unique molecular identifier so that TCR cDNA molecules could be counted accurately. Specific primers in the conserved constant-segment region were used to synthesize first-strand cDNA for the TCR alpha and beta chains. Each cDNA library was double barcoded, with a SMART-Mk sample barcode plus Illumina barcodes, to control for contamination. Two successive PCR steps introduced TruSeq adapter sequences along with Illumina sample barcodes. Sequencing of the TCR alpha and beta cDNA libraries was done on the Illumina HiSeq platform using custom primers. From the authors' description of their analysis: MiGEC processed the raw reads to extract unique molecular identifiers, while MiXCR was used to determine the CDR3 positions. For each individual, recombination models were inferred using an EM algorithm with the repgenHMM and IGoR tools. Shared clonotype analysis was performed with the tcR package in R, normalizing sharing by the product of cloneset sizes. To study raw recombination without the effects of thymic and clonal selection, out-of-frame nonproductive sequences were analyzed. TCRdb reprocessed the public reads (quality trimming at Q25 with fastp, clone calling with MiXCR) and kept in-frame beta chains. Each entry is one CDR3 protein sequence, shown with its most common DNA and genes. In this record, the V and J calls reflect TCRdb's handling and not the investigators' own analysis. The sample includes 1.5 million to 2 million distinct CDR3 sequences, with about 32% observed a single time. The ten largest clones take up about 0.25% of the sample.

What the study reported, not specific to this receptor: The excess sharing between twins in beta out-of-frame sequences was weaker because fewer shared sequences reduced the signal-to-noise ratio. Because the same donors could not be followed over many years, the conclusions relied on cross-sectional statistical analysis. Fewer insertions were carried by abundant cord blood beta clonotypes, a similar but weaker trend appeared in young adult naive repertoires, and no such trend appeared in memory repertoires. Compared with coincidental sharing between unrelated individuals, an excess of low generation-probability sequences was observed among out-of-frame TCR alpha sequences shared between twins. Invariant T cells such as MAIT and iNKT could partly confound zero-insertion analyses, although diverse VJ usage argued against such confounding for most clonotypes. Out-of-frame TCR alpha sharing in monozygotic twins was systematically underestimated by recombination models, whereas sharing between unrelated individuals was in agreement with the recombination models.

Every donor in the study was a healthy Caucasian. As regards this clonotype: Its recognized antigen is unknown. No quality values exist for individual bases; no much larger clone is one base distant.

This TCR came from a newborn girl in good health. The specimen sequenced was cord blood.

The DNA sequence follows: TGTGCCATCAGTGAGCCCAAGGGCCTTACTAGCACAGATACGCAGTATTTT. It encodes CAISEPKGLTSTDTQYF. The chain was built from TRBV10-3 and TRBJ2-3; the D gene assignment is ambiguous. V gives up 2 bases and J gives up 0 bases, and the segment between their germline ends measures 15 bases. From a lookup of the germline V gene, CDR1 and CDR2 are ENHRY and SYGVKD. The CDR3 sequence holds 17 residues, the cysteine and phenylalanine included. The entry retains the CDR3 DNA only, 51 bases that are in frame from base 1.